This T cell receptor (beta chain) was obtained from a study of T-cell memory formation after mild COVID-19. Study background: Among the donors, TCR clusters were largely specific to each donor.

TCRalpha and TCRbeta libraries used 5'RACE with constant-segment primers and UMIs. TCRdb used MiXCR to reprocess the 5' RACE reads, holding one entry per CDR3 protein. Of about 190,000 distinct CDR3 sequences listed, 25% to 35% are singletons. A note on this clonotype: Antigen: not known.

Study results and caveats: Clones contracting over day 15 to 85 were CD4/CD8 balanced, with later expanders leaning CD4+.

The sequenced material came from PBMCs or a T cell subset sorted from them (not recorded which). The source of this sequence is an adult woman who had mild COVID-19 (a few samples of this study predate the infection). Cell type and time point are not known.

The CDR3 region has the DNA TGTGCCAGCAGCTCCTTAGGTGGACAGGGCAGAGGAGATACGCAGTATTTT. Its translation: CASSSLGGQGRGDTQYF. This chain links TRBV7-9 with TRBJ2-3, with 8 positions matching TRBD1. The CDR3 loop spans 17 amino acids. Per germline, CDR1 SEHNR and CDR2 FQNEAQ (reference sequence). V lost 4 bases, J lost 5 bases, and 14 bases stayed unmatched.